These 7 T cell receptor beta chains originate from one sample sequenced in a study of T-cell memory formation after mild COVID-19. TCRdb passed the 5' RACE reads through MiXCR, listing each CDR3 protein once. The data show approximately 350,000 distinct CDR3 sequences, under 15% seen once. The sequencing input was PBMCs or a T cell subset sorted from them (not recorded which). All receptors come from a man between 18 and 29 years old who had mild COVID-19 (a few samples of this study predate the infection). Cell type and time point are not known.

This clonotype has just a few counts. V gene TRBV7-2 combines with J gene TRBJ2-5, with 8 bases lining up with TRBD2. This CDR3 has 16 amino acids. The germline gives CDR1 SGHTA, CDR2 FQGNSA. J gave up 5 bases and V 5 bases, and 13 bases lay outside the gene matches. As DNA, the CDR3 is TGTGCCAGCAGCCAAGCAAGCGGGGGCCAACGCGAGACCCAGTACTTC. It codes for CASSQASGGQRETQYF.

This clonotype has only a few counts. The chain recombines TRBV12-3 or TRBV12-4 with TRBJ1-5; no clear D gene. V gave up 4 bases and J gave up 0 bases, with 10 bases separating them. The CDR3 runs to 15 residues. The CDR3 sequence is CASSSIRYSNQPQHF. The DNA of the CDR3 is TGTGCCAGCAGTTCAATCCGATATAGCAATCAGCCCCAGCATTTT.

The chain recombines TRBV10-1 with TRBJ2-1, with D perhaps matching TRBD2 (6 bases). This CDR3 has 12 residues. Germline V gene sequence: CDR1 WNHNN, CDR2 SYGVQD (reference sequence). V lost 3 bases, J lost 9 bases, and 9 bases lay in between. CDR3 residues: CASSDRRGEQFF. The CDR3 nucleotides are TGCGCCAGCAGTGACCGGAGGGGTGAGCAGTTCTTC.

The genes are TRBV7-2 and TRBJ2-3; perhaps TRBD2 as D (5 bases). Between the trimmed V and J ends, which lost 3 bases and 5 bases, there was a span of 15 bases. CDR1 is SGHTA, CDR2 FQGNSA, per germline. This CDR3 contains 15 residues. CDR3 sequence: CASSFSGPPGDTQYF. The CDR3 bases are TGTGCCAGCAGCTTCAGCGGACCGCCTGGAGATACGCAGTATTTT.

The rearrangement links TRBV4-1 to TRBJ2-3; D perhaps matches TRBD2 (6 bases). Germline V CDR1 and CDR2: MGHRA, YSYEKL. The CDR3 extends over 16 amino acids. Trimming cost V 3 bases and J 0 bases, with 13 bases left between them. The CDR3 sequence is CASSQEGRPSTDTQYF. The CDR3 DNA follows: TGCGCCAGCAGCCAGGAGGGACGCCCTAGCACAGATACGCAGTATTTT.

V and J are TRBV7-2 and TRBJ2-5, with TRBD1 identical over 7 bases. Unmatched junction bases numbered 7, after V lost 4 bases and J lost 5 bases. This CDR3 spans 14 amino acids. CDR1 and CDR2 from the germline V gene are SGHTA and FQGNSA. Here the CDR3 DNA reads TGTGCCAGCAGCTCACAGACAGGGCCGGAGACCCAGTACTTC. Protein sequence: CASSSQTGPETQYF.

This clonotype was seen a handful of times. The CDR3 DNA reads TGTGCCACCAGCAGAGACCCCGGCGACAGGAACACTGAAGCTTTCTTT. This translates into CATSRDPGDRNTEAFF. The V gene is TRBV15, the J gene TRBJ1-1; D perhaps matches TRBD1 (5 bases). The CDR3 has 16 amino acids. Germline CDR1 is LNHNV and CDR2 is YYDKDF (reference sequence). V lost 0 bases, J lost 1 base, and 12 bases lay in between. The whole variable domain, remainder taken from reference TRBV15 and TRBJ1-1, is DAMVIQNPRYQVTQFGKPVTLSCSQTLNHNVMYWYQQKSSQAPKLLFHYYDKDFNNEADTPDNFQSRRPNTSFCFLDIRSPGLGDTAMYLCATSRDPGDRNTEAFFGQGTRLTVV.